In its sample, the clone carrying this T cell receptor (beta chain) was seen a few times. The record originates from a study of blood T cell repertoires in COVID-19. At the level of the study: Sites in the United States, Italy and Spain provided acute and convalescent COVID-19 samples.

Measured with immunoSEQ multiplex PCR; TCRdb has only the in-frame clones, and not every one. Among under 300,000 clones listed, around 82% were seen once. The CDR3 has 17 residues. The ends were cut back, 6 bases at V and 0 bases at J, with 20 bases in the middle. Per the germline V gene, CDR1 is MDHEN and CDR2 is SYDVKM. Before being deemed recovered, Cohort 3 donors had two negative PCRs, clearance, or symptom resolution. This clonotype was obtained from a man aged 50 to 59 who had recovered from COVID-19. The V and J genes are TRBV28 and TRBJ2-5, with a tentative D call TRBD2 (5 bases). The specimen sequenced was PBMCs or T cells enriched from blood (not recorded which). The CDR3 is CASRPSPLKRYQETQYF. The CDR3, as DNA: TGTGCCAGCAGGCCCAGCCCCCTTAAGCGGTACCAAGAGACCCAGTACTTC. The whole variable domain, filled in from reference TRBV28 and TRBJ2-5, reads DVKVTQSSRYLVKRTGEKVFLECVQDMDHENMFWYRQDPGLGLRLIYFSYDVKMKEKGDIPEGYSVSREKKERFSLILESASTNQTSMYLCASRPSPLKRYQETQYFGPGTRLLVL.